This T cell receptor (beta chain) was observed in a study of cytomegalovirus exposure and HLA in healthy donors. Of note for this clone: Its antigen is not known. A read error may produce the germline difference seen at one junction end.

This CDR3 region has 15 residues. Germline lookup yields CDR1 LNHDA and CDR2 SQIVND (reference sequence). The PCR used 60 Vbeta and 13 Jbeta primers. Method: immunoSEQ multiplex PCR; TCRdb's copy keeps in-frame clones and lacks some. The table includes roughly 150,000 clones, over 75% detected once. The study's findings and limits: In vitro data verified a few CMV-associated chains as specific for CMV antigens. The majority of TCR sequences were rare, yet some public TCRs appeared in many donors. It was 150 to 200 TCR beta chains that were listed as cytomegalovirus-associated.

This chain links TRBV19 with TRBJ2-6; the D gene is possibly TRBD1 (5 bases). Sequenced input: PBMCs. This TCR derives from a man aged 25 to 40 in good health and CMV-seropositive. The CDR3 region has the DNA TGTGCCAGTCACCATCTAGGATCTGGGGCCAACGGCCTGACTTTC. Protein product: CASHHLGSGANGLTF.